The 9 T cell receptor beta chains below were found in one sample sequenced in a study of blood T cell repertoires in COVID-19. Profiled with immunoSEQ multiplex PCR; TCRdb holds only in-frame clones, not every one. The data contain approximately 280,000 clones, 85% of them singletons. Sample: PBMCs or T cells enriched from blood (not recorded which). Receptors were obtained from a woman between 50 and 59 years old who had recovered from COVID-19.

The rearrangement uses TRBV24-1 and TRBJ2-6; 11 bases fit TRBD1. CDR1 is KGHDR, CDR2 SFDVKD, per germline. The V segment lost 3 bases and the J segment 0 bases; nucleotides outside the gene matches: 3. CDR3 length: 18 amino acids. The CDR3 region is CATSDAGTGGSGANVLTF. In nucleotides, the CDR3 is TGTGCCACCAGTGATGCCGGGACAGGGGGCTCTGGGGCCAACGTCCTGACTTTC.

The CDR3 spells CASSLPLSGTETGELFF. CDR3 bases: TGTGCCAGCAGCCTACCACTTTCCGGGACAGAGACCGGGGAGCTGTTTTTT. This rearrangement joins TRBV5-8 to TRBJ2-2; 7 positions agree with TRBD1. The CDR3 loop spans 17 amino acids. CDR1 and CDR2 from the germline V gene are SGHTS and YDEGEE. The V and J ends lost 4 bases and 5 bases, in that order; junction bases with no gene match: 14.

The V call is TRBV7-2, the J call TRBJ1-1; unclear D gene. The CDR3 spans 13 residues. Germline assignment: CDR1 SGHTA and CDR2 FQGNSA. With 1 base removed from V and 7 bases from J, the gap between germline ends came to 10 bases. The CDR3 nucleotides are TGTGCCAGCAGCTTAGACCGTCGGGATGAAGCTTTCTTT. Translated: CASSLDRRDEAFF.

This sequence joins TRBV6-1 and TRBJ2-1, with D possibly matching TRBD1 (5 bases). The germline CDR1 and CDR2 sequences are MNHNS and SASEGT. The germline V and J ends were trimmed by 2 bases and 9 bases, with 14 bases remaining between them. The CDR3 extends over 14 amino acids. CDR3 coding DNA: TGTGCCAGCAGTGAAAGGCAGGGCGGCACTGAGCAGTTCTTC. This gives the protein CASSERQGGTEQFF.

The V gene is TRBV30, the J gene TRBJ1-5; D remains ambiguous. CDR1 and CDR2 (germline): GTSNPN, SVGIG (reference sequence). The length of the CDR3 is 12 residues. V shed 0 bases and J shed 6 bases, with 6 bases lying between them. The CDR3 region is CAWSVTGQPQHF. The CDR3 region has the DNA TGTGCCTGGAGTGTTACCGGTCAGCCCCAGCATTTT.

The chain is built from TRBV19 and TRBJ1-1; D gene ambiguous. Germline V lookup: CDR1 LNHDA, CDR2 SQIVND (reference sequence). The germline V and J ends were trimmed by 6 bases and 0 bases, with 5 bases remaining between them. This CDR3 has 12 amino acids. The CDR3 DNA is TGTGCCAGTAGCTTTGTGAACACTGAAGCTTTCTTT. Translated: CASSFVNTEAFF.

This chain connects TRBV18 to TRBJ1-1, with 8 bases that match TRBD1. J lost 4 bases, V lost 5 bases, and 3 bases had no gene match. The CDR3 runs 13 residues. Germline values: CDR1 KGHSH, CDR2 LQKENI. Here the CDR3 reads CASSTGGSTEAFF. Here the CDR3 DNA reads TGTGCCAGCTCAACAGGGGGAAGCACTGAAGCTTTCTTT.

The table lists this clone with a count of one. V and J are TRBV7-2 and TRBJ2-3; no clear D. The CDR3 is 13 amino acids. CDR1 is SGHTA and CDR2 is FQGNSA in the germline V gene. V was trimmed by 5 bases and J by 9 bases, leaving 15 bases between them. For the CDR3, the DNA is TGTGCCAGCAGCCCCTTTGTCGTCGAGACGCAGTATTTT. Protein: CASSPFVVETQYF.

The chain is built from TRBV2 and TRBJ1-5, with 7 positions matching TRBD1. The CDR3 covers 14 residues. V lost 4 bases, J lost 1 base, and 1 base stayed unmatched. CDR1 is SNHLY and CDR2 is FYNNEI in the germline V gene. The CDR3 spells CASSGGQSNQPQHF. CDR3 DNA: TGTGCCAGCAGTGGGGGACAGAGCAATCAGCCCCAGCATTTT.